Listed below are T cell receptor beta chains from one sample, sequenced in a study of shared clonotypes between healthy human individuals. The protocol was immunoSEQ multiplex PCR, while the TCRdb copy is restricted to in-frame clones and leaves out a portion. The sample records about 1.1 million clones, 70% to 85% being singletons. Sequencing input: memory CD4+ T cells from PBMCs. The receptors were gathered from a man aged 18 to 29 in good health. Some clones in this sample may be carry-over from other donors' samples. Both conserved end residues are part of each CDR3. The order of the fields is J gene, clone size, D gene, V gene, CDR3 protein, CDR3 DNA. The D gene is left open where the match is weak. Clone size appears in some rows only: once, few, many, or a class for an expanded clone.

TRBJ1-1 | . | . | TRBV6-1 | CASSERRYTEAFF | TGTGCCAGCAGTGAAAGGCGGTACACTGAAGCTTTCTTT
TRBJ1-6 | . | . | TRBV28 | CASIGFGKGISPLHF | TGTGCCAGCATCGGATTCGGTAAGGGGATTTCACCCCTCCACTTT
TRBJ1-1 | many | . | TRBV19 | CASSMGRNTEAFF | TGTGCCAGTAGTATGGGGCGGAACACTGAAGCTTTCTTT
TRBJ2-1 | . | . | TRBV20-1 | CSANLLNEQFF | TGCAGTGCTAATCTCCTCAATGAGCAGTTCTTC
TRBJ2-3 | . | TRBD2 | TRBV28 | CASSLPLAESTTDTQYF | TGTGCCAGCAGTTTACCCCTAGCGGAGAGTACCACAGATACGCAGTATTTT
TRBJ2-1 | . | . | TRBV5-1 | CASSLGGGKTRDEQFF | TGCGCCAGCAGCTTGGGGGGCGGTAAAACAAGGGATGAGCAGTTCTTC
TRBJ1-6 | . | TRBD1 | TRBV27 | CASSRHDRVNSPLHF | TGTGCCAGCAGCCGCCATGACAGGGTAAATTCACCCCTCCACTTT
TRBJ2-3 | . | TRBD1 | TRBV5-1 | CASSLQGFSDTQYF | TGCGCCAGCAGCTTACAGGGGTTTTCAGATACGCAGTATTTT
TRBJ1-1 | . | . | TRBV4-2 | CASSQEPGASRGGAFF | TGTGCCAGCAGCCAAGAGCCAGGGGCCTCCCGGGGGGGAGCTTTCTTT
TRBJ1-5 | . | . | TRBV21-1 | CASSIFRYSNQPQHF | TGTGCCAGCAGCATATTCCGTTATAGCAATCAGCCCCAGCATTTT
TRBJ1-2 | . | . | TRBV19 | CASSIGNEGSGYTF | TGTGCCAGTAGTATAGGAAACGAAGGAAGCGGCTACACCTTC
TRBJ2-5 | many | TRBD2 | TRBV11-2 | CASSLDLAGGWGTQYF | TGTGCCAGCAGCTTAGATTTAGCGGGAGGCTGGGGGACCCAGTACTTC
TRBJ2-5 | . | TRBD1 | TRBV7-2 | CASSYRTGRETQYF | TGTGCCAGCAGCTACCGGACAGGGAGGGAGACCCAGTACTTC
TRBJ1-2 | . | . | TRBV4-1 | CASSQQGWLDYGYTF | TGCGCCAGCAGCCAGCAGGGGTGGTTGGACTATGGCTACACCTTC
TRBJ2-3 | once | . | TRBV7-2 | CASSLAKPRYF | TGTGCCAGCAGCTTAGCAAAGCCCCGGTATTTT
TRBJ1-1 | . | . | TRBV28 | CASSQWDPMNTEAFF | TGTGCCAGCAGCCAATGGGACCCAATGAACACTGAAGCTTTCTTT
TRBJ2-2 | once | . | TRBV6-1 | CASTDRGLVPPLNTGELFF | TGTGCCAGCACTGACCGGGGGCTAGTCCCTCCTTTAAACACCGGGGAGCTGTTTTTT
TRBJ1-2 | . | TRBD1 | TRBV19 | CASRTGQGPGYTF | TGTGCCAGTAGAACGGGACAGGGCCCAGGCTACACCTTC
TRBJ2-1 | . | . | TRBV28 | CASRPIDRNYNEQFF | TGTGCCAGCAGACCTATAGACAGAAACTACAATGAGCAGTTCTTC
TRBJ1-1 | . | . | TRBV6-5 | CASTPGPGLKAFF | TGTGCCAGCACCCCGGGCCCCGGGTTGAAAGCTTTCTTT
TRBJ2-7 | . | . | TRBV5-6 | CASSLFNEQYF | TGTGCCAGCAGCTTGTTCAACGAGCAGTACTTC
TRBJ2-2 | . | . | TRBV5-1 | CASSIPGDTGELFF | TGCGCCAGCAGCATCCCTGGCGACACCGGGGAGCTGTTTTTT
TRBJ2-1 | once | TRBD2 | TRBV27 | CASSLRLAGGDNEQFF | TGTGCCAGCAGTCTCAGACTAGCGGGAGGGGATAATGAGCAGTTCTTC
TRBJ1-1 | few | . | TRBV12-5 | CASGLRPGSEAFF | TGTGCTAGTGGTTTACGTCCCGGGAGTGAAGCTTTCTTT
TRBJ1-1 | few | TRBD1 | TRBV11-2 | CASSSLRQGMNTEAFF | TGTGCCAGCAGCTCCTTAAGACAGGGGATGAACACTGAAGCTTTCTTT
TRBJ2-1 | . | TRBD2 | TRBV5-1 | CASSHLGSRREGGNEQFF | TGCGCCAGCAGCCACCTAGGCAGCCGGCGGGAGGGCGGCAATGAGCAGTTCTTC
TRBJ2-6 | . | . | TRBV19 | CASRGGGLGANVLTF | TGTGCCAGTAGGGGTGGAGGGTTAGGGGCCAACGTCCTGACTTTC
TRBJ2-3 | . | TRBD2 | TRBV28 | CASSYLAGGPTDTQYF | TGTGCCAGCAGTTACTTAGCGGGAGGACCCACAGATACGCAGTATTTT
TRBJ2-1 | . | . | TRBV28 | CASSLWIEGIGLLLGEQFF | TGTGCCAGCAGTTTATGGATAGAAGGTATTGGACTTTTACTCGGGGAGCAGTTCTTC
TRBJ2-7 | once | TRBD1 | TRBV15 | CATSRDPQGQLSSYEQYF | TGTGCCACCAGCAGAGATCCACAGGGGCAGCTGAGCTCCTACGAGCAGTACTTC
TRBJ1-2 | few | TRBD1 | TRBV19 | CASSTGVGYTF | TGTGCCAGTAGCACAGGGGTTGGCTACACCTTC
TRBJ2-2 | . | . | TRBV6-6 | CASKPGSVTGELFF | TGTGCCAGCAAACCCGGGTCGGTAACCGGGGAGCTGTTTTTT
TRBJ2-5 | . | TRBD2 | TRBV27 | CASTPPEAGGPETQYF | TGTGCCAGCACCCCCCCCGAAGCGGGAGGGCCAGAGACCCAGTACTTC
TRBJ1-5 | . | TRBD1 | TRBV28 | CASIQGAGVGQPQHF | TGTGCCAGCATTCAGGGGGCAGGGGTTGGTCAGCCCCAGCATTTT
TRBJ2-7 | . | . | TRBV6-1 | CASSETPSYEQYF | TGTGCCAGCAGTGAAACACCCAGCTACGAGCAGTACTTC
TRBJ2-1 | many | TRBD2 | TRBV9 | CASSKPSGASSYNEQFF | TGTGCCAGCAGCAAACCTAGCGGGGCGAGCTCCTACAATGAGCAGTTCTTC
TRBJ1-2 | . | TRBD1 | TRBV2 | CASSEGTGAVFRGYTF | TGTGCCAGCAGTGAAGGGACAGGAGCCGTATTTCGTGGCTACACCTTC
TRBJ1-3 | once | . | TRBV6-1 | CASSPGQSGNTIYF | TGTGCCAGCAGCCCCGGACAGTCTGGAAACACCATATATTTT
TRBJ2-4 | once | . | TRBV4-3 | CASRSADGDIQYF | TGCGCCAGTAGATCGGCCGACGGGGACATTCAGTACTTC
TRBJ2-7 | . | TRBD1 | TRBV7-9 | CASSSTGDGVEQYF | TGTGCCAGCAGCTCGACAGGGGACGGGGTCGAGCAGTACTTC
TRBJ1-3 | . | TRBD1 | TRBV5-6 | CASSLGPPTGGGNTIYF | TGTGCCAGCAGCTTGGGGCCCCCAACAGGGGGTGGAAACACCATATATTTT
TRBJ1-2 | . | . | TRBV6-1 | CASSNLGTNYGYTF | TGTGCCAGCAGTAACCTAGGGACGAACTATGGCTACACCTTC
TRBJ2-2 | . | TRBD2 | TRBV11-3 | CASSSAGTTYTGELFF | TGTGCCAGCAGCTCCGCCGGGACTACCTACACCGGGGAGCTGTTTTTT
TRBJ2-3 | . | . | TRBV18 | CASSGGGGITDTQYF | TGTGCCAGCTCCGGCGGTGGTGGGATCACAGATACGCAGTATTTT
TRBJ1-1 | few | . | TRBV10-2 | CASSVDTRWGAFF | TGCGCCAGCAGTGTAGACACCCGATGGGGAGCTTTCTTT
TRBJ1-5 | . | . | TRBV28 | CASSLFRYNQPQHF | TGTGCCAGCAGTTTATTCCGGTATAATCAGCCCCAGCATTTT
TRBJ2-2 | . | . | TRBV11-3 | CASSLVQGIAGELFF | TGTGCCAGCAGCTTAGTTCAGGGAATCGCCGGGGAGCTGTTTTTT
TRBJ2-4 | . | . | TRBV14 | CASSHQTRNIQYF | TGTGCCAGCAGCCACCAGACTAGGAACATTCAGTACTTC
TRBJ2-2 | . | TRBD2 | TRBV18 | CASSPQPPPASGSYTGELFF | TGTGCCAGCTCACCTCAACCGCCTCCCGCTAGCGGGTCCTACACCGGGGAGCTGTTTTTT
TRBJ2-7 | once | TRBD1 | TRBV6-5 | CASSYSSRGSYEQYF | TGTGCCAGCAGTTACTCTAGCAGGGGGTCCTACGAGCAGTACTTC
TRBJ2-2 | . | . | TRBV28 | CASRLVTGELFF | TGTGCCAGCAGATTAGTGACCGGGGAGCTGTTTTTT
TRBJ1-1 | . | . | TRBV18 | CASSPPSLGFSEAFF | TGTGCCAGCTCACCACCGTCGCTGGGGTTCTCTGAAGCTTTCTTT
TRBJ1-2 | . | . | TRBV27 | CASSLYVGGYGYTF | TGTGCCAGCAGTTTATATGTGGGCGGCTATGGCTACACCTTC
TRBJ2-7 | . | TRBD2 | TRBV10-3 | CAISESAGAGAFEQYF | TGTGCCATCAGTGAGTCAGCAGGAGCGGGAGCCTTCGAGCAGTACTTC